The source of this TCR beta chain is a study of blood T cells in healthy people across ages. Primed by a sample-barcoded 5' primer and a J-beta primer mix, a second PCR proceeded for 7 to 11 cycles. A template-switch adaptor with 12 random nucleotides tagged each cDNA molecule. TCRdb passed the 5' RACE reads through MiXCR, listing each CDR3 protein once. The sample yields 1,500,000 or so distinct CDR3 sequences, approximately 60% seen once. The study's findings and limits: Diversity estimates from one million T cells were considered underestimates.

The people who gave samples were healthy Caucasians from Russia, aged roughly 6 to 100. Whenever a sample was processed, at least 7 million PBMCs were isolated. Trimming shortened V by 6 bases and J by 8 bases, and 16 bases separated the two germline ends. The CDR3 contains 14 residues. Remarks on this clonotype: Its target is not known.

Material for sequencing was blood. The source of this sequence is a man aged 18 to 29 in good health. V usage is TRBV12-3 or TRBV12-4 and J usage is TRBJ1-4, with D possibly being TRBD1 (5 bases). CDR3 bases: TGTGCCAGCAGACACCCACAGGCCGGCGAAAAACTGTTTTTT. Its protein product is CASRHPQAGEKLFF.